Presented here are 20 T cell receptor beta chains from one specimen sequenced in a study of shared clonotypes between healthy human individuals. Only in-frame clones appear in the TCRdb table, and some are missing; sequencing was by immunoSEQ multiplex PCR. The repertoire has about 87,000 clones, less than 50% of them found once; the top ten carry roughly 15%. The sample was PBMCs. These receptors all come from a woman between 40 and 55 years old in good health. Some clones in this sample may be carry-over from other donors' samples.

This chain connects TRBV2 to TRBJ1-2; possibly TRBD1 for D (6 bases). Germline assignment: CDR1 SNHLY and CDR2 FYNNEI. The CDR3 is 15 residues long. V gave up 3 bases and J gave up 6 bases, with 17 bases separating them. The CDR3 loop reads CASSEGRRGSHGYTF. The CDR3 DNA reads as TGTGCCAGCAGTGAGGGTCGCAGGGGATCCCATGGCTACACCTTC.

In its sample, this clone was seen many times. The chain is built from TRBV10-1 and TRBJ2-3; D remains ambiguous. The CDR3 is 15 residues long. Germline CDR1 reads WNHNN; CDR2 reads SYGVQD (reference sequence). The V gene lost 0 bases and the J gene lost 2 bases, with 9 bases spanning the gap. The CDR3 DNA follows: TGCGCCAGCAGTGAGTCCCTTTGGGCCACAGATACGCAGTATTTT. Translating it yields CASSESLWATDTQYF.

The genes are TRBV7-2 and TRBJ2-1; either TRBD1 or TRBD2 may fit D (5 bases each). The CDR3 covers 12 residues. The V end lost 0 bases, the J end lost 13 bases, and 10 bases lay between the germline ends. CDR1 and CDR2 (germline): SGHTA, FQGNSA. The CDR3 DNA follows: TGTGCCAGCAGCTTAGCGCCAGGGACCCAGTTCTTC. It codes for CASSLAPGTQFF.

This clone has a handful of counts. The V and J genes are TRBV30 and TRBJ2-7, with D unresolved. Between the trimmed V and J ends, which lost 3 bases and 2 bases, there was a span of 14 bases. The V gene's germline CDR1 is GTSNPN and CDR2 SVGIG (reference sequence). This CDR3 has 14 amino acids. CDR3 region: CAWSFRPVPYEQYF. CDR3 DNA: TGTGCCTGGAGCTTTCGCCCGGTCCCCTACGAGCAGTACTTC.

This clone showed up just once. The chain combines TRBV28 with TRBJ2-7; tentatively, D is TRBD1 or TRBD2 (6 bases each). CDR1 is MDHEN, CDR2 SYDVKM, per germline. The V end lost 6 bases, the J end lost 4 bases, and 16 bases lay between the germline ends. The length of the CDR3 is 14 residues. For the CDR3, the DNA is TGTGCCAGCAGCCCCCCGGGGGCCGGGTACGAGCAGTACTTC. Amino acid sequence: CASSPPGAGYEQYF.

The chain carries TRBV30 and TRBJ2-2; D is ambiguous. The CDR3 has 15 residues. V was clipped by 0 bases and J by 1 base, with 9 bases between them. Looked up from germline, CDR1 is GTSNPN and CDR2 is SVGIG (reference sequence). The CDR3 region is CAWSVMAVNTGELFF. The CDR3, as DNA: TGTGCCTGGAGTGTAATGGCAGTGAACACCGGGGAGCTGTTTTTT.

About this clone itself: It differs at one base from a far larger clone, so likely a read error. The chain recombines TRBV29-1 with TRBJ1-2, with TRBD1 identical over 9 bases. V shed 6 bases and J 4 bases; nucleotides not matched to a gene: 9. Per the germline V gene, CDR1 is SQVTM and CDR2 is ANQGSEA. The CDR3 consists of 14 residues. This CDR3 is CSVTTGGLGYGYTF. The CDR3 bases are TGCAGCGTGACCACAGGGGGCCTGGGCTATGGCTACACCTTC.

Regarding this clone: The sample carries other DNA sequences with the same CDR3. The chain employs TRBV18 and TRBJ2-7; the D gene is possibly TRBD1 (5 bases). CDR1 is KGHSH and CDR2 is LQKENI in the germline V gene. Trimming removed 3 bases at V and 1 base at J, with 10 bases between. The CDR3 totals 14 residues. CDR3 sequence: CASSPGQGSYEQYF. CDR3 nucleotide sequence: TGTGCCAGCTCACCGGGGCAGGGTTCCTACGAGCAGTACTTC.

This clone appeared a few times. This chain uses TRBV30 with TRBJ2-6; TRBD2 is a possible D gene (6 bases). CDR1 is GTSNPN, CDR2 SVGIG, per germline (reference sequence). This CDR3 contains 15 residues. Trimming removed 2 bases from V and 4 bases from J, with 12 bases in between. The CDR3 is CAWSSGVRGANVLTF. The CDR3 nucleotides are TGTGCCTGGAGTTCGGGGGTACGAGGGGCCAACGTCCTGACTTTC.

This clone was found once. J is TRBJ1-5 and V is TRBV9; no firm D call. CDR1 and CDR2 (germline): SGDLS, YYNGEE. CDR3 length: 15 amino acids. V gave up 0 bases and J gave up 0 bases, with 7 bases separating them. CDR3 sequence reads: CASSVEQYSNQPQHF. The CDR3 coding sequence is TGTGCCAGCAGCGTAGAACAGTATAGCAATCAGCCCCAGCATTTT.

A word on this clone: A clone one base away is much larger, so this may be a read error. CDR3 region: CASSLGAGGQETQYF. The CDR3 DNA follows: TGTGCCAGCAGCTTGGGGGCCGGGGGCCAAGAGACCCAGTACTTC. The chain is built from TRBV7-2 and TRBJ2-5; possibly TRBD1 or TRBD2 for D (6 bases each). CDR1 and CDR2 (germline): SGHTA, FQGNSA. V was clipped by 3 bases and J by 1 base, with 12 bases between them. CDR3 length equals 15 residues.

This clone was recorded many times. The V call is TRBV5-1, the J call TRBJ2-5, with TRBD1 matching 8 bases. V shed 5 bases and J 1 base; nucleotides not matched to a gene: 4. CDR1 and CDR2 (germline): SGHRS, YFSETQ. The CDR3 has 14 residues. CDR3 residues: CASRPQGAQETQYF. The CDR3 DNA follows: TGCGCCAGCAGACCTCAGGGGGCCCAAGAGACCCAGTACTTC.

A word on this clone: The junction departs from the called germline gene at one end, perhaps through a read error. The CDR3, as DNA: TGCGCCAGCAGCCTTCGGGAACAAGAGACCCAGTACTTC. It specifies CASSLREQETQYF. This chain links TRBV7-9 with TRBJ2-5; D is possibly TRBD2 (5 bases). The CDR3 runs 13 residues. Germline assignment: CDR1 SEHNR and CDR2 FQNEAQ (reference sequence).

The sample holds a few counts of this clone. The V and J genes are TRBV4-3 and TRBJ2-7; TRBD1 aligns across 9 bases. Trimming cost V 3 bases and J 5 bases; bases outside gene matches: 5. Germline V lookup: CDR1 LGHNA, CDR2 YSLEER. The length of the CDR3 is 14 residues. The CDR3 coding sequence is TGCGCCAGCAGCCAGGAGGACAGGGGCCACGAGCAGTACTTC. The encoded protein is CASSQEDRGHEQYF.

This clone was picked up many times. The chain carries TRBV30 and TRBJ1-6; D is undetermined. This CDR3 is 13 amino acids long. Germline lookup yields CDR1 GTSNPN and CDR2 SVGIG (reference sequence). With 3 bases removed from V and 7 bases from J, the gap between germline ends came to 10 bases. Here the CDR3 DNA reads TGTGCCTGGAGGAGAAGAGGGAATTCACCCCTCCACTTT. This codes for CAWRRRGNSPLHF.

This clone was counted at least ten times. This sample also contains other DNA sequences that code for the same CDR3. The rearrangement joins TRBV5-4 to TRBJ2-7; TRBD2 matches at 7 bases. After removal of 4 bases from V and 7 bases from J, the junction contained 8 bases not matched to a gene. Looked up from germline, CDR1 is SGHNT and CDR2 is YYREEE (reference sequence). The CDR3 consists of 13 residues. CDR3 sequence reads: CASSPVGAGEQYF. As DNA, the CDR3 is TGTGCCAGCAGCCCTGTGGGAGCGGGGGAGCAGTACTTC.

This clone was counted ten times or more. Compared with germline, one end of the junction differs, possibly owing to a read error. The J gene is TRBJ2-6, the V gene TRBV4-1; D may be TRBD1 (5 bases). Germline V lookup: CDR1 MGHRA, CDR2 YSYEKL. The CDR3 is made up of 16 amino acids. CDR3 in amino acids: CASSQGAVSGANVLAF. In DNA form, the CDR3 reads TGCGCCAGCAGCCAAGGGGCAGTTTCTGGGGCCAACGTCCTGGCTTTC.

The J gene is TRBJ2-7, the V gene TRBV23-1, with a weak D call TRBD1 (6 bases). TRBV23-1 is treated as an ORF (open reading frame) with a function not yet certain. The CDR3 loop spans 17 amino acids. V was cut by 6 bases and J by 1 base, with 22 bases left in between. The CDR3 spells CASSPPGLSDSSYEQYF. For the CDR3, the DNA is TGCGCCAGCAGCCCTCCCGGATTGTCGGACAGTTCCTACGAGCAGTACTTC.

This clone has a count of ten or more. Other DNA sequences within the sample encode an identical CDR3. This chain connects TRBV18 to TRBJ2-3; D is perhaps TRBD2 (5 bases). This CDR3 is 13 amino acids long. V lost 3 bases and J lost 4, with 8 bases in between. Germline V gene sequence: CDR1 KGHSH, CDR2 LQKENI. Written as DNA, the CDR3 is TGTGCCAGCTCACCCGCCGGGGCAGATACGCAGTATTTT. Translation gives CASSPAGADTQYF. Based on the CDR3 plus reference TRBV18 and TRBJ2-3, the full variable domain is NAGVMQNPRHLVRRRGQEARLRCSPMKGHSHVYWYRQLPEEGLKFMVYLQKENIIDESGMPKERFSAEFPKEGPSILRIQQVVRGDSAAYFCASSPAGADTQYFGPGTRLTVL.

The sample holds many counts of this clone. The chain carries TRBV18 and TRBJ1-2; 7 bases fit TRBD1. CDR3 length equals 14 residues. The germline gives CDR1 KGHSH, CDR2 LQKENI. J lost 6 bases, V lost 0 bases, and 4 bases had no gene match. The CDR3 bases are TGTGCCAGCTCACCACCGTCCAGGGGGGATGGCTACACCTTC. This codes for CASSPPSRGDGYTF. Looking up the rest from reference TRBV18 and TRBJ1-2 gives the full variable domain: NAGVMQNPRHLVRRRGQEARLRCSPMKGHSHVYWYRQLPEEGLKFMVYLQKENIIDESGMPKERFSAEFPKEGPSILRIQQVVRGDSAAYFCASSPPSRGDGYTFGSGTRLTVV.